This is a list of T cell receptor beta chains from one sample in a study of T cells in Graves' hyperthyroidism and ophthalmopathy. TCRdb re-derived calls from the multiplex PCR reads in MiXCR, one entry per CDR3 protein. The data contain some 760,000 distinct CDR3 sequences, less than 15% of them singletons. The sequencing input was blood. These receptors were taken from a young woman with Graves' hyperthyroidism. Each CDR3 is given with its conserved first and last residue. D genes are given only for firm matches. Rows give clone size only sometimes, using once, few, many, or a class for an expanded clone.

size,V,J,D,CDR3,DNA
NA,TRBV6-7,TRBJ2-7,TRBD2,CASSKQLAGISYEQYF,TGTGCCAGCAGTAAGCAGCTAGCGGGGATCTCCTACGAGCAGTACTTC
many,TRBV7-2,TRBJ2-3,NA,CASSSLSTQYF,TGTGCCAGCAGCTCCCTTTCTACGCAGTATTTT
many,TRBV28,TRBJ2-7,NA,CASSLFAGPTYEQYF,TGTGCCAGCAGTTTATTCGCTGGGCCTACCTACGAGCAGTACTTC
few,TRBV10-3,TRBJ2-3,TRBD2,CAISASGSTTDTQYF,TGTGCCATCAGTGCTAGCGGGAGTACCACAGATACGCAGTATTTT
NA,TRBV4-3,TRBJ2-7,NA,CASSQERMGRSISYEQYF,TGCGCCAGCAGCCAAGAAAGGATGGGGAGGTCGATCTCCTACGAGCAGTACTTC
NA,TRBV5-8,TRBJ2-1,TRBD2,CASSIAGTSGEREQFF,TGTGCCAGCAGCATTGCCGGGACTAGCGGGGAACGTGAGCAGTTCTTC
many,TRBV20-1,TRBJ2-7,NA,CSARSQPYEQYF,TGCAGTGCTAGATCACAGCCTTACGAGCAGTACTTC
NA,TRBV19,TRBJ1-4,TRBD1,CASSIRGQVNEKLFF,TGTGCCAGTAGTATTCGGGGACAGGTCAATGAAAAACTGTTTTTT
many,TRBV11-1,TRBJ1-1,TRBD1,CASSSVPGQGLSEAFF,TGTGCCAGCAGCTCTGTCCCGGGACAGGGTTTATCGGAAGCTTTCTTT
many,TRBV3-1,TRBJ2-1,TRBD2,CASSQEEIAGVLFGNEQFF,TGTGCCAGCAGCCAAGAAGAAATAGCGGGAGTTCTGTTTGGCAATGAGCAGTTCTTC
NA,TRBV9,TRBJ1-3,NA,CASSVSTGISGNTIYF,TGTGCCAGCAGCGTATCCACAGGGATCTCTGGAAACACCATATATTTT
few,TRBV4-3,TRBJ1-5,NA,CASSQDRAGYSNQPQHF,TGCGCCAGCAGCCAAGATCGGGCGGGGTATAGCAATCAGCCCCAGCATTTT
many,TRBV12-3/TRBV12-4,TRBJ2-7,TRBD1,CASSDRQGIGEQYF,TGTGCCAGCAGTGACAGACAGGGGATCGGCGAGCAGTACTTC
few,TRBV28,TRBJ2-7,NA,CASSSPLGNSYEQYF,TGTGCCAGCAGTTCCCCCCTGGGGAACTCCTACGAGCAGTACTTC